This TCR beta chain appears in the sequencing data of a study of shared clonotypes between healthy human individuals. General study findings and limits: What limited the represented genetic and exposure-history diversity was the small number of donors. Lower generation probabilities were found for non-shared clonotypes than for those shared by all four donors.

Notes on this clone: The antigen remains unidentified. Other DNA sequences of this sample code for an identical CDR3.

V was pared by 5 bases and J by 0 bases, with 11 bases between. CDR3 size: 15 residues. The V gene's germline CDR1 is SGHAT and CDR2 FQNNGV. The authors distributed each subset's genomic DNA evenly over several immunoSEQ plates. The data were produced by immunoSEQ multiplex PCR, yet TCRdb's version contains in-frame clones alone and is incomplete. The sample has some 1 million clones, around 76% seen once. The receptor's source is a man aged 18 to 30 in good health. The genes are TRBV11-2 and TRBJ1-3, with D perhaps TRBD1 (6 bases). What was sequenced was memory CD4+ T cells sorted from blood. Subset in this sample: CD45RA-negative fraction. CDR3 loop: CASSLRGNSGNTIYF. CDR3 bases: TGTGCCAGCAGCCTCAGGGGCAACTCTGGAAACACCATATATTTT.